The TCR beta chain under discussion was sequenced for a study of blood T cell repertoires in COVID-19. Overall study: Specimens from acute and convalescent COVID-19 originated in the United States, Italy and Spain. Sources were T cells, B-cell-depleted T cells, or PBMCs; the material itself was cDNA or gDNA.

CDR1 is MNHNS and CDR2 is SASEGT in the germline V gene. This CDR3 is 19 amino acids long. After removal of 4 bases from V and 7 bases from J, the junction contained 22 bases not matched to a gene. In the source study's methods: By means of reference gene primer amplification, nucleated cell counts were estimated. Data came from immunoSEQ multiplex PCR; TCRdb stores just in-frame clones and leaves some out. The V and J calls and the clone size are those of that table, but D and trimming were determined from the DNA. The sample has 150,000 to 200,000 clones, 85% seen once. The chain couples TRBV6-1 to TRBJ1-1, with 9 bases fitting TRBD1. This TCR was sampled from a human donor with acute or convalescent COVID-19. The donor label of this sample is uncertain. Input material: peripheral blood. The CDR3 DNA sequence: TGTGCCAGCAGTGGCAAGCCGGGACAGGGTTATCGTTTCGTTCGTGAAGCTTTCTTT. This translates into CASSGKPGQGYRFVREAFF.